A selection of T cell receptor beta chains follows, all from one sample in a study of T cell repertoires in ileal Crohn's disease. The protocol was immunoSEQ multiplex PCR, while the TCRdb copy is restricted to in-frame clones and leaves out a portion. The sample includes around 13,000 clones, around 70% seen only once; the top ten take over 6.5%. The sequenced sample was ileal tissue. The origin of the receptors is an adult with Crohn's disease. Both conserved end residues are part of each CDR3. The order of the fields is clone size, V gene, D gene, J gene, CDR3 DNA, CDR3 protein. D genes are given only for firm matches. Clone sizes are given selectively: once, few, many, or a class where the clone is expanded.

-	TRBV5-4	-	TRBJ2-2	TGTGCCAGCAGCTCCTCATTGAGTACCGGGGAGCTGTTTTTT	CASSSSLSTGELFF
-	TRBV27	TRBD1	TRBJ2-7	TGTGCCAGCAGTTTACTCGGACAGGGTAGGTCCTACGAGCAGTACTTC	CASSLLGQGRSYEQYF
-	TRBV2	TRBD1	TRBJ2-7	TGTGCCAGCGGACAGGGTTATAACGAGCAGTACTTC	CASGQGYNEQYF
-	TRBV13	-	TRBJ2-3	TGTGCCAGCAGCCCCCGACAGAATTTAGATACGCAGTATTTT	CASSPRQNLDTQYF
-	TRBV5-8	-	TRBJ1-6	TGTGCCAGCATCCCAACAGGGAGAAATTCACCCCTCCACTTT	CASIPTGRNSPLHF
once	TRBV20-1	-	TRBJ2-3	TGCAGTGCTGGCACAGATACGCAGTATTTT	CSAGTDTQYF
few	TRBV5-4	TRBD1	TRBJ1-1	TGTGCCAGCAGCCCTGTCGGGGACAGATCGTTGACTGAAGCTTTCTTT	CASSPVGDRSLTEAFF
-	TRBV30	TRBD1	TRBJ1-3	TGTGCCTGGAGTGTACCGGGACAGGTCATCAGGAGGGATTTT	CAWSVPGQVIRRDF
few	TRBV2	-	TRBJ2-4	TGTGCCAGCAGTGAGGACGAGGGGGGCAGGAACTTC	CASSEDEGGRNF
-	TRBV6-6	-	TRBJ1-6	TGTGCCAGCAAGGATCCGGGGGAGAATTCACCCCTCCACTTT	CASKDPGENSPLHF
-	TRBV15	TRBD1	TRBJ2-2	TGTGCCACCAGCAGACCCGGGACAGGGCCCGGGGAGCTGTTTTTT	CATSRPGTGPGELFF
-	TRBV5-1	-	TRBJ1-6	TGCGCCAGCAGACCTGACAAGAGCTCCTATAATTCACCCCTCCACTTT	CASRPDKSSYNSPLHF
few	TRBV2	-	TRBJ1-2	TGTGCCAGCAGTGCCGACAGGACCAACTATGGCTACACCTTC	CASSADRTNYGYTF
-	TRBV7-2	-	TRBJ2-1	TGTGCCAGCAGCCCGCAGGTGCGACGGGGTGAGCAGTTCTTC	CASSPQVRRGEQFF
-	TRBV6-1	-	TRBJ1-4	TGTGCCAGCACCCCCACAGGGTTCAACGAAAAACTGTTTTTT	CASTPTGFNEKLFF
once	TRBV7-2	-	TRBJ1-2	TGTGCCAGCAGCTCCAACCTAGGGTCCCACGGGGGCTACACCTTC	CASSSNLGSHGGYTF
-	TRBV7-3	TRBD2	TRBJ2-2	TGTGCCAGCAGCTTAGCCAGCGGGGGCTTCGGGGAGCTGTTTTTT	CASSLASGGFGELFF
medium-sized	TRBV5-6	-	TRBJ1-2	TGTGCCAGCAGCTCTTCCAGCAGGGGCCCCTACTATGGCTACACCTTC	CASSSSSRGPYYGYTF
-	TRBV27	TRBD2	TRBJ2-1	TGTGCCAGCAGTTTAGGGGGGCTAGCGGGGTATCTTGAGCAGTTCTTC	CASSLGGLAGYLEQFF
-	TRBV6-5	-	TRBJ2-3	TGTGCCAGCAGTTTAACGGGGGAGCGGACGCAGTATTTT	CASSLTGERTQYF
medium-sized	TRBV14	TRBD1	TRBJ2-7	TGTGCCAGCAGCTTCACTACAGGGGGCTACGAGCAGTACTTC	CASSFTTGGYEQYF
once	TRBV5-6	-	TRBJ1-3	TGTGCCAGCAGCTTTGCGGTAGATCGATCCGGAAACACCATATATTTT	CASSFAVDRSGNTIYF
-	TRBV6-5	-	TRBJ2-7	TGTGCCAGCAGTTACACCGGGACATCCTACGAGCAGTACTTC	CASSYTGTSYEQYF
once	TRBV11-3	-	TRBJ2-6	TGTGCCAGCAGCTTAGACTCCTCTGGGGCCAACGTCCTGACTTTC	CASSLDSSGANVLTF
-	TRBV10-1	-	TRBJ1-2	TGCGCCAGCAGTGAGGGGCAGGGAAGAGGCGGCTACACCTTC	CASSEGQGRGGYTF
-	TRBV6-5	-	TRBJ2-3	TGTGCCAGCAGTCCCCTCCCCAAGGCAGATACGCAGTATTTT	CASSPLPKADTQYF
-	TRBV18	-	TRBJ2-2	TGTGCCAGCTCCCAAATCCCCGGACCTCGAAGGGGCGGGGAGCTGTTTTTT	CASSQIPGPRRGGELFF
few	TRBV2	-	TRBJ1-6	TGTGCCAGCAGTTCCCTCGTAGGGGCAGATAATTCACCCCTCCACTTT	CASSSLVGADNSPLHF
few	TRBV7-8	TRBD1	TRBJ1-5	TGTGCCAGCAGCTTTGACGCAGGGGGACTACAGCCCCAGCATTTT	CASSFDAGGLQPQHF
-	TRBV29-1	-	TRBJ2-1	TGCAGCGGCACTCTGGCAGGGACGTACAATGAGCAGTTCTTC	CSGTLAGTYNEQFF
few	TRBV27	TRBD2	TRBJ2-1	TGTGCCAGCAGTTGGGGAGGGAGGGACAATGAGCAGTTCTTC	CASSWGGRDNEQFF
-	TRBV5-4	TRBD1	TRBJ1-2	TGTGCCAGCAGCTTCCCGGGACAGGGACTGGATGGCTACACCTTC	CASSFPGQGLDGYTF